This T cell receptor (beta chain) was recovered during a study of tumor-infiltrating lymphocytes in primary liver carcinoma. V shed 0 bases and J shed 1 base, with 10 bases lying between them. The V gene's germline CDR1 is SGHRS and CDR2 YFSETQ. The CDR3 consists of 15 residues. Extraction also yielded germline DNA, while blood RNA was obtained from unsorted whole blood. Reverse transcription of around 0.45 ug total RNA with a constant-region primer produced TCR beta cDNA. Three nested multiplex PCR rounds, a slightly modified ARM-PCR method, built the TCR beta libraries. Each of the first two PCR rounds ran approximately 10 cycles with TRBV1-TRBV30 forward and C-beta reverse primers. TCRdb re-analysed the multiplex PCR reads in MiXCR, keeping a single row per CDR3 protein. This sample yields around 330,000 distinct CDR3 sequences, of which around three fifths are seen a single time; roughly 9% belongs to the top ten.

This chain connects TRBV5-1 to TRBJ1-1, with a possible D match to TRBD1 (6 bases). The source of this sequence is a man in his forties with primary liver carcinoma and hepatitis B virus infection. The sequenced sample was peripheral blood. CDR3 residues: CASSLDPGENTEAFF. CDR3 sequence (DNA): TGCGCCAGCAGCTTGGATCCAGGGGAGAACACTGAAGCTTTCTTT.